This TCR beta chain was documented in a study of T cell responses to AZD1222 COVID-19 vaccine. Study observations and caveats: No day 14 peak samples; only post-peak repertoires were characterized. Spike was spanned by vaccine-associated CD4 TCRs, which were dominant at 160-218 and 743-854.

As concerns this clone: Its specificity is unknown.

Clones were sequenced by immunoSEQ multiplex PCR, and TCRdb holds only the in-frame ones, with some missing. The sample includes more than 100,000 clones, 80% to 90% seen only once; the top ten take 2.5% to 4%. The CDR3 length is 16 residues. CDR1 is MNHEY, CDR2 SMNVEV, per germline (reference sequence). V trimming: 5 bases; J trimming: 4 bases; junction bases outside the gene matches: 11. The sample consisted of peripheral blood, taken on day 0 of AZD1222 vaccination. The chain couples TRBV27 to TRBJ2-3; 8 bases agree with TRBD2. The origin of this receptor is an adult in good health. The CDR3 bases are TGTGCCAGCAGTCTAACCGGGACTAGTAGGGCAGATACGCAGTATTTT. Amino acids: CASSLTGTSRADTQYF.